These T cell receptor beta chains were read from a single sample in a study of cytomegalovirus exposure and HLA in healthy donors. Assay: immunoSEQ multiplex PCR; the TCRdb copy retains only in-frame clones and omits some. The data hold about 150,000 clones, with 76% observed a single time. The sequenced sample was PBMCs. These receptors were obtained from a female donor in good health and CMV-seropositive. CDR3s include the opening cysteine and the closing phenylalanine or tryptophan. The order of the fields is D gene, V gene, J gene, CDR3 protein, CDR3 DNA. D genes are given only for firm matches.

>TRBD1|TRBV7-6|TRBJ2-3
CASSRRGTDTQYF
TGTGCCAGCAGCCGCAGGGGGACAGATACGCAGTATTTT
>TRBD1|TRBV6-1|TRBJ1-3
CASSEALLVGQGGSGNTIYF
TGTGCCAGCAGTGAAGCGCTTCTCGTAGGACAGGGCGGCTCTGGAAACACCATATATTTT
>.|TRBV19|TRBJ2-4
CASQDSRGKNIQYF
TGTGCCAGTCAGGACAGTCGTGGCAAAAACATTCAGTACTTC
>.|TRBV2|TRBJ1-3
CAAQGTTSYSGNTIYF
TGTGCCGCGCAGGGGACAACCTCATACTCTGGAAACACCATATATTTT
>.|TRBV30|TRBJ1-6
CALQGVATPLHF
TGTGCCTTACAGGGAGTCGCTACACCCCTCCACTTT
>.|TRBV2|TRBJ2-1
CASRVGRGAPPQFF
TGTGCCAGCAGAGTGGGGCGGGGAGCCCCCCCTCAGTTCTTC
>TRBD2|TRBV10-3|TRBJ2-7
CAISELKRGLADF
TGTGCCATCAGTGAGCTCAAGAGGGGACTAGCGGACTTC
>.|TRBV5-1|TRBJ2-3
CASSLGLAASTDTQYF
TGCGCCAGCAGCTTGGGTTTGGCGGCAAGCACAGATACGCAGTATTTT
>.|TRBV28|TRBJ1-4
CASSLGGTGNEKLFF
TGTGCCAGCAGTTTAGGAGGGACGGGTAATGAAAAACTGTTTTTT
>TRBD2|TRBV5-1|TRBJ2-2
CASSFREGTGELFF
TGCGCCAGCAGCTTTCGGGAGGGTACCGGGGAGCTGTTTTTT
>TRBD2|TRBV30|TRBJ2-1
CASGLASSTGQFF
TGTGCCTCGGGACTAGCGAGCTCCACCGGGCAGTTCTTC